The sequence of this T cell receptor (beta chain) was determined in a study of pediatric ulcerative colitis. Background on the study: Disease was pancolitis in 7 or 8 and left-sided in two, histology-confirmed.

Remarks on this clone: Its target is unknown.

The rectum was sampled with one to two pinch biopsies at colonoscopy. Trimming took off 1 base at V and 0 bases at J, with 10 bases between the two ends. The CDR3 runs 16 residues. Germline lookup yields CDR1 KGHSH and CDR2 LQKENI. Study conclusions and caveats: Repertoires came from total lymphocyte DNA, so rare subsets like regulatory T cells may be missed.

The repertoire was sequenced with immunoSEQ multiplex PCR; TCRdb's copy has only in-frame clones and lacks some. The sample includes 30,000 to 40,000 clones, around 80% of them seen just once. The rearrangement links TRBV18 to TRBJ1-3; D not certain. This TCR derives from a boy between 10 and 17 years old with mild ulcerative colitis. Source material: gut tissue. In nucleotides, the CDR3 is TGTGCCAGCTCACCACTTCCCGTAATCTCTGGAAACACCATATATTTT. Protein product: CASSPLPVISGNTIYF. The variable domain in full, completed from reference TRBV18 and TRBJ1-3, reads NAGVMQNPRHLVRRRGQEARLRCSPMKGHSHVYWYRQLPEEGLKFMVYLQKENIIDESGMPKERFSAEFPKEGPSILRIQQVVRGDSAAYFCASSPLPVISGNTIYFGEGSWLTVV.